This entry lists 3 T cell receptor beta chains sequenced from one sample in a study of cytotoxic CD8 clonotypes in ibrutinib-treated CLL. TCRdb's copy holds only in-frame clones and misses some; the assay was immunoSEQ multiplex PCR. Of 30,000 to 40,000 clones listed, just over 70% are singletons. The sample here was PBMCs, taken at disease progression, from a patient treated with ibrutinib. These receptors were taken from a human donor with chronic lymphocytic leukemia.

Here the CDR3 DNA reads TGTGCCAGCAGCGTAGAGGGGGACGAGCAGTACTTC. Translation: CASSVEGDEQYF. The J gene is TRBJ2-7, the V gene TRBV9; D is perhaps TRBD1 (6 bases). V was clipped by 0 bases and J by 5 bases, with 6 bases between them. Germline CDR1 is SGDLS and CDR2 is YYNGEE. This CDR3 comprises 12 residues.

V and J are TRBV5-6 and TRBJ2-7, with D perhaps TRBD2 (6 bases). Trimming cost V 0 bases and J 7 bases, with 17 bases left between them. The CDR3 is 15 amino acids. Germline V gene sequence: CDR1 SGHDT, CDR2 YYEEEE. The CDR3 protein is CASSLETAPRGEQYF. The CDR3 DNA is TGTGCCAGCAGCTTGGAGACGGCTCCCCGGGGGGAGCAGTACTTC.

The chain carries TRBV7-9 and TRBJ2-5, with D uncertain. Deletions cut 5 bases from V and 5 bases from J, with 9 bases between. CDR3 length: 12 amino acids. Germline V gene sequence: CDR1 SEHNR, CDR2 FQNEAQ (reference sequence). DNA for the CDR3: TGTGCCAGCAGCACCATCCCCGAGACCCAGTACTTC. Protein product: CASSTIPETQYF.